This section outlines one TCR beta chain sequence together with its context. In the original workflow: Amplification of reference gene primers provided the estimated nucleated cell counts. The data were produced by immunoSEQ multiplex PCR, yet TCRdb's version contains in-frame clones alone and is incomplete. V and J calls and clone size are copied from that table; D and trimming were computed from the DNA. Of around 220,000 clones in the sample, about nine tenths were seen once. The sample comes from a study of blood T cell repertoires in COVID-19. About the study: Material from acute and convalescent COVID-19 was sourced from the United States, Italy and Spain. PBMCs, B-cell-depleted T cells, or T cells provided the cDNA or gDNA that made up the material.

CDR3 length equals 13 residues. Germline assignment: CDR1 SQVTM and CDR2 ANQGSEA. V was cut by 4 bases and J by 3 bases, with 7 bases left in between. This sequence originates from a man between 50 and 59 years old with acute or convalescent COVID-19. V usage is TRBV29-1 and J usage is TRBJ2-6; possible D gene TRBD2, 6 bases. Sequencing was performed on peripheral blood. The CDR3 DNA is TGCAGCGTTGGCGGGGTTGGGGCCAACGTCCTGACTTTC. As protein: CSVGGVGANVLTF.